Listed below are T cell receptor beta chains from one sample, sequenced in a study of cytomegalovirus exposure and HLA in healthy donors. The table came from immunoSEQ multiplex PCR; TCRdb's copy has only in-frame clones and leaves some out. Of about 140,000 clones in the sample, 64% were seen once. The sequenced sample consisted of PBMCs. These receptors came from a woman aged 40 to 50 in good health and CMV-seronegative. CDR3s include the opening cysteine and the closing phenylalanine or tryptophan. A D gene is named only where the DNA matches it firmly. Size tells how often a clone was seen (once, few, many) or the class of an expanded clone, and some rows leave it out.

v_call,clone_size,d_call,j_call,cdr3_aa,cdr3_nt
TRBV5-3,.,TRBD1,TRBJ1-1,CARSFKGTGERGNTEAFF,TGTGCCAGAAGCTTTAAAGGGACAGGTGAGCGGGGGAACACTGAAGCTTTCTTT
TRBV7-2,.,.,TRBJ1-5,CASSSTQGQPQHF,TGTGCCAGCAGCTCCACCCAGGGTCAGCCCCAGCATTTT
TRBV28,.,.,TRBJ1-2,CASSLPGSYGYTF,TGTGCCAGCAGTTTGCCAGGGTCCTATGGCTACACCTTC
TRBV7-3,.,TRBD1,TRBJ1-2,CASSLSGGDGYTF,TGTGCCAGCAGCCTATCAGGGGGCGATGGCTACACCTTC
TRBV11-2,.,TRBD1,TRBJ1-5,CASSRYGQGVNQPQHF,TGTGCCAGCAGCCGATACGGACAGGGAGTCAATCAGCCCCAGCATTTT
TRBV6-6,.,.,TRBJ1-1,CASSYGPWGPNTEAFF,TGTGCCAGCAGTTACGGTCCTTGGGGCCCGAACACTGAAGCTTTCTTT
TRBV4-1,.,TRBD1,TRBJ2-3,CASSHGTGKLDTQYF,TGCGCCAGCAGCCACGGGACAGGGAAATTGGATACGCAGTATTTT
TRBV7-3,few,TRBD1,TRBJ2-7,CASSLTSGQGYEQYF,TGTGCCAGCAGCTTAACATCGGGACAGGGCTACGAGCAGTACTTC
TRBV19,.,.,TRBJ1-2,CASTETGIANYGYTF,TGTGCCAGTACCGAAACAGGGATAGCTAACTATGGCTACACCTTC
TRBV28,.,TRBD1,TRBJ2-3,CASRQGNTDTQYF,TGTGCCAGCCGACAGGGAAACACAGATACGCAGTATTTT
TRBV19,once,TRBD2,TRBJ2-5,CASSLQGLAAETQYF,TGTGCCAGTAGTCTGCAGGGACTAGCGGCTGAGACCCAGTACTTC
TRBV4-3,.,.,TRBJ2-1,CASSQEPGVGEQFF,TGCGCCAGCAGCCAAGAGCCAGGGGTTGGTGAGCAGTTCTTC
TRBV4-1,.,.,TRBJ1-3,CASSRSQGSGNTIYF,TGCGCCAGCAGCCGGTCACAGGGTTCAGGAAACACCATATATTTT
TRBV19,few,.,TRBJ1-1,CASSILAEGLNTEAFF,TGTGCCAGTAGTATCCTGGCGGAAGGCCTGAACACTGAAGCTTTCTTT
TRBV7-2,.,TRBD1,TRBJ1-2,CASSSTGGRAF,TGTGCCAGCAGCTCGACAGGGGGTAGAGCTTTC
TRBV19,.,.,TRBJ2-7,CASSRTGVSYEQYF,TGTGCCAGTAGTAGAACGGGGGTCTCCTACGAGCAGTACTTC
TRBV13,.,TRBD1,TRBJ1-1,CASSLTGATTEAFF,TGTGCCAGCAGCTTGACAGGGGCTACCACTGAAGCTTTCTTT
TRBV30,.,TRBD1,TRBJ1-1,CAWSGRGAENTEAFF,TGTGCCTGGAGTGGCAGGGGGGCGGAGAACACTGAAGCTTTCTTT
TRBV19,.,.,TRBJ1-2,CASSTGLQYGYTF,TGTGCCAGTAGTACAGGGCTCCAGTATGGCTACACCTTC
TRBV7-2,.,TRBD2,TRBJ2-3,CASSSRGAVTDTQYF,TGTGCCAGCAGCTCGCGGGGGGCGGTCACAGATACGCAGTATTTT
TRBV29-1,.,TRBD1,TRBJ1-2,CSVAGPDRSYGYTF,TGCAGCGTTGCCGGCCCGGACAGGAGCTATGGCTACACCTTC
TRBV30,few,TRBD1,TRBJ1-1,CACRTGDTEAFF,TGTGCCTGCCGTACAGGGGATACTGAAGCTTTCTTT
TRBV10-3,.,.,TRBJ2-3,CAISESDTWVFLTDTQYF,TGTGCCATCAGTGAGTCTGACACCTGGGTCTTCCTCACAGATACGCAGTATTTT
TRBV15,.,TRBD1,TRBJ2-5,CATSRGTGDATQYF,TGTGCCACCAGCAGAGGGACAGGGGACGCGACCCAGTACTTC
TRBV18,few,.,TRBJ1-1,CASSPQGGGITEAFF,TGTGCCAGCTCACCACAGGGCGGCGGGATCACTGAAGCTTTCTTT
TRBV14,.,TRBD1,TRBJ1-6,CASSLDRGSPLHF,TGTGCCAGCAGCCTAGACAGGGGCTCACCCCTCCACTTT
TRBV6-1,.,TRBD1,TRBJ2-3,CASSENRGSDTQYF,TGTGCCAGCAGCGAAAACAGGGGGTCAGATACGCAGTATTTT
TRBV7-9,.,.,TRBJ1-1,CASSPQTGNTEAFF,TGTGCCAGCAGCCCACAGACAGGGAACACTGAAGCTTTCTTT
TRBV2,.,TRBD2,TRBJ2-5,CASSGQRGGQETQYF,TGTGCCAGCAGTGGGCAGCGGGGGGGACAAGAGACCCAGTACTTC
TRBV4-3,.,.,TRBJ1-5,CASSQDRGQPQHF,TGCGCCAGCAGCCAAGATCGGGGTCAGCCCCAGCATTTT
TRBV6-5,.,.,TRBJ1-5,CASSGRPLGAQHF,TGTGCCAGCAGTGGCAGGCCCTTAGGGGCCCAGCATTTT
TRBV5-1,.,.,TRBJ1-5,CASRREQGQPQHF,TGCGCCAGCAGGAGGGAACAGGGTCAGCCCCAGCATTTT
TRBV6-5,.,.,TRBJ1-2,CASSYSRENGYTF,TGTGCCAGCAGTTACTCTCGGGAGAACGGCTACACCTTC
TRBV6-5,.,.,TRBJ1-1,CASSYLGDPLNTEAFF,TGTGCCAGCAGTTACTTGGGCGATCCTTTGAACACTGAAGCTTTCTTT
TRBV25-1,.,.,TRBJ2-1,CASRGNDYNEQFF,TGTGCCAGCAGGGGCAACGACTACAATGAGCAGTTCTTC
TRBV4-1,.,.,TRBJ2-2,CASSRQDRNTGELFF,TGCGCCAGCAGCCGACAGGACAGAAACACCGGGGAGCTGTTTTTT
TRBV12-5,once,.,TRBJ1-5,CASGLVLGRESNQPQHF,TGTGCTAGTGGTTTGGTATTGGGCAGGGAAAGCAATCAGCCCCAGCATTTT
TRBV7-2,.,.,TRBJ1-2,CASRSQGLNYGYTF,TGTGCCAGCAGATCACAGGGTTTAAACTATGGCTACACCTTC
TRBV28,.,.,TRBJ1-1,CASSLGGLDTEAFF,TGTGCCAGCAGTTTGGGGGGGCTGGACACTGAAGCTTTCTTT
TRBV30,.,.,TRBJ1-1,CAWSVTGPPETFF,TGTGCCTGGAGTGTAACAGGCCCGCCGGAAACTTTCTTT
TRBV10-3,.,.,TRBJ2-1,CAITQGPSSNEQFF,TGTGCCATCACACAGGGACCCTCTAGCAATGAGCAGTTCTTC
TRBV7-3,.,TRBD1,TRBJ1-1,CASSRQGLNTEAFF,TGTGCCAGCAGCAGACAGGGCTTGAACACTGAAGCTTTCTTT
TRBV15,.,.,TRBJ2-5,CATSSGRGETQYF,TGTGCCACCAGCTCGGGTCGAGGAGAGACCCAGTACTTC
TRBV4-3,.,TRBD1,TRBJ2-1,CASSQDRVVWDEQFF,TGCGCCAGCAGCCAGGACAGGGTGGTGTGGGATGAGCAGTTCTTC
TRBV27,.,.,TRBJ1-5,CASSLFFTGTSNQPQHF,TGTGCCAGCAGTTTATTCTTCACAGGAACCTCCAATCAGCCCCAGCATTTT
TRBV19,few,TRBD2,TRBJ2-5,CASSIGTRGAGAQYF,TGTGCCAGTAGTATTGGGACTAGAGGAGCCGGGGCCCAGTACTTC
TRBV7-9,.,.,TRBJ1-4,CASSTVGGGSGNEKLFF,TGTGCCAGCAGCACAGTGGGGGGGGGATCCGGTAATGAAAAACTGTTTTTT
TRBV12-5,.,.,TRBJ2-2,CASGSRTGELFF,TGTGCTAGTGGTTCCAGGACCGGGGAGCTGTTTTTT
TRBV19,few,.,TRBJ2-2,CASSRQGFTGELFF,TGTGCCAGTAGTCGGCAGGGCTTCACCGGGGAGCTGTTTTTT
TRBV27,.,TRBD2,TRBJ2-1,CASIRWFIGTSGGLKYNEQFF,TGTGCCAGCATCCGGTGGTTCATAGGGACTAGCGGGGGCCTTAAATACAATGAGCAGTTCTTC
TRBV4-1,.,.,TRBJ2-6,CASSLSSGANVLTF,TGCGCCAGCAGCCTATCCTCTGGGGCCAACGTCCTGACTTTC
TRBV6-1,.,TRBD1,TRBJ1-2,CASSRQGARVDGYTF,TGTGCCAGCAGTCGACAGGGGGCAAGGGTAGATGGCTACACCTTC